The T cell receptor (beta chain) described here comes from a study of shared clonotypes between healthy human individuals. The CDR3 spans 14 residues. The ends lost 6 bases at V and 1 base at J; junction bases unmatched: 1. CDR1 is MDHEN and CDR2 is SYDVKM in the germline V gene. The authors loaded around 190 ng DNA, 27,000 or so T cell genomes, into sorted-subset replicate PCRs. The table came from immunoSEQ multiplex PCR; TCRdb's copy has only in-frame clones and leaves some out. The table lists 1.6 million or so clones, 97% to 99% of them singletons, with about 0.35% in the top ten. The sequence derives from a man aged 25-45 years in good health. Material for sequencing was naive CD4+ T cells sorted from blood. Documented subset: CD45RA+ positively selected. This chain connects TRBV28 to TRBJ2-1, with 9 nucleotides matching TRBD1. This CDR3 is CASRTGGSYNEQFF. The DNA of the CDR3 is TGTGCCAGCAGGACAGGGGGGTCCTACAATGAGCAGTTCTTC.